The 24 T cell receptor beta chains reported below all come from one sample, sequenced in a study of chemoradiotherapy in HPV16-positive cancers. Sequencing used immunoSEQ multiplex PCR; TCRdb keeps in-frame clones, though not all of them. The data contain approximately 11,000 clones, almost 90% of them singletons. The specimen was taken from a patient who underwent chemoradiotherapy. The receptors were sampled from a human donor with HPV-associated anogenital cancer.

CDR3 loop: CASSLEGQYQETQYF. DNA of the CDR3: TGTGCCAGCAGCTTAGAGGGACAGTACCAAGAGACCCAGTACTTC. The V and J genes are TRBV11-3 and TRBJ2-5; 7 nucleotides agree with TRBD1. Germline CDR1 reads SGHNT; CDR2 reads YENEEA. This CDR3 region has 15 residues. Trimming cost V 0 bases and J 0 bases; bases outside gene matches: 1.

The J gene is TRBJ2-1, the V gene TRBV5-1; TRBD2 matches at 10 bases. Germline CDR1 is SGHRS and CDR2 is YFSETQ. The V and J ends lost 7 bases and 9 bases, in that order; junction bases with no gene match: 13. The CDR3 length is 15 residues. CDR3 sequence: CASCLSTGLAAEQFF. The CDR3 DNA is TGCGCCAGCTGCCTATCTACAGGACTAGCGGCTGAGCAGTTCTTC.

In nucleotides, the CDR3 is TGTGCCATCAGTGTGTCAGCGGGGGGAAAATCCGAGCAGTACTTC. It translates to CAISVSAGGKSEQYF. The gene calls are TRBV10-3 and TRBJ2-7, with TRBD2 identical over 9 bases. The CDR3 is made up of 15 amino acids. V was clipped by 4 bases and J by 6 bases; unmatched bases: 10. Germline CDR1 and CDR2: ENHRY and SYGVKD.

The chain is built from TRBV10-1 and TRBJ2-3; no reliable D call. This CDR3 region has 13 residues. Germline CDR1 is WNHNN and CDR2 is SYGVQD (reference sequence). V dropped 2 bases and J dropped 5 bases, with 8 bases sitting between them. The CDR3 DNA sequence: TGCGCCAGCAGTGAGGCCCCCGGAGATACGCAGTATTTT. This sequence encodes CASSEAPGDTQYF.

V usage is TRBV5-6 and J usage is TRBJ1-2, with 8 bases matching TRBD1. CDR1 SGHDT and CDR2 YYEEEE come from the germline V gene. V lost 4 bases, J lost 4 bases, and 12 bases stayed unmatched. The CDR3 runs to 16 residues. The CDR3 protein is CASSPSGTGVGYGYTF. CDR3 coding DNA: TGTGCCAGCAGCCCCTCCGGGACAGGCGTGGGCTATGGCTACACCTTC.

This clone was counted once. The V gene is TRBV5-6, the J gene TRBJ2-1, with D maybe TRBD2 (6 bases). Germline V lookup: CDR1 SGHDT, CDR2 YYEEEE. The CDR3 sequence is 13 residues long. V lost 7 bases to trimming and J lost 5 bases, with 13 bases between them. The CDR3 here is CASQPGGNNEQFF. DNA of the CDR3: TGTGCCAGCCAACCTGGCGGGAACAATGAGCAGTTCTTC.

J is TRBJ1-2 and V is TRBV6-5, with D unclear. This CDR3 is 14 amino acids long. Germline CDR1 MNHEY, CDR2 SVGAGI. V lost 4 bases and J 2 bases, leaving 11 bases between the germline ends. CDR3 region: CASSLDGRNYGYTF. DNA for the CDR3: TGTGCCAGCAGTTTAGACGGCCGCAACTATGGCTACACCTTC.

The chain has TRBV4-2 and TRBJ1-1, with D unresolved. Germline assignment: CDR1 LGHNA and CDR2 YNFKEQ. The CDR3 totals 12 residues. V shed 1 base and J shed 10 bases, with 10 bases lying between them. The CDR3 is CASSQGTGGAFF. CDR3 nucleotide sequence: TGTGCCAGCAGCCAAGGTACGGGAGGAGCTTTCTTT.

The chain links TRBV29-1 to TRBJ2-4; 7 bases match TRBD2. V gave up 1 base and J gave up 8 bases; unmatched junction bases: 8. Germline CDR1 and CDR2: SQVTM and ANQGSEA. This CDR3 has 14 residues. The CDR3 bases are TGCAGCGTTGAAGGCGGGGGAAACGGGGACATTCAGTACTTC. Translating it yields CSVEGGGNGDIQYF.

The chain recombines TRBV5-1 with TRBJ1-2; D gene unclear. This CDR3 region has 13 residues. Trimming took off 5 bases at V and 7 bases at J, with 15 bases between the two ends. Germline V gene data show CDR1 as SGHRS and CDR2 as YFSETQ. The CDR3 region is CASRPTEGSGYTF. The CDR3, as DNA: TGCGCCAGCAGACCTACAGAGGGAAGTGGCTACACCTTC.

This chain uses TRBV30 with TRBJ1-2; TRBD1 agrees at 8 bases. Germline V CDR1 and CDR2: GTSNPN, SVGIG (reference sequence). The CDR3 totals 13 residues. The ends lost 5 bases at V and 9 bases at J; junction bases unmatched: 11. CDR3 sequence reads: CAWDRGASWSYTF. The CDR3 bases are TGTGCCTGGGACAGGGGAGCGTCCTGGAGCTACACCTTC.

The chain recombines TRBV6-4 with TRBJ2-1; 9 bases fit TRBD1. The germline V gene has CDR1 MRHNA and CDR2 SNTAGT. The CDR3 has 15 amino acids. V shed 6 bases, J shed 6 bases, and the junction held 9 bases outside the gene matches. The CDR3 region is CASSPGQGAVNEQFF. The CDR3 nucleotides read TGTGCCAGCAGCCCGGGACAGGGAGCGGTCAATGAGCAGTTCTTC.

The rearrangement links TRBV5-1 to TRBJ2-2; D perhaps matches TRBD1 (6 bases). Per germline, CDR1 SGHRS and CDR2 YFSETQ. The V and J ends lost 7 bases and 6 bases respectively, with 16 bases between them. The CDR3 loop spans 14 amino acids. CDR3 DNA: TGCGCCAGCGGCGCTTCAGGGGCGGCCGGGGAGCTGTTTTTT. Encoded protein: CASGASGAAGELFF.

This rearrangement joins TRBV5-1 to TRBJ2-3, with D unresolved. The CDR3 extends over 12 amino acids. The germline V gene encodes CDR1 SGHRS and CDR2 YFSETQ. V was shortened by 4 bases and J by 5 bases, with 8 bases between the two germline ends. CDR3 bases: TGCGCCAGCAGCCCATCAGGAGATACGCAGTATTTT. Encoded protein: CASSPSGDTQYF.

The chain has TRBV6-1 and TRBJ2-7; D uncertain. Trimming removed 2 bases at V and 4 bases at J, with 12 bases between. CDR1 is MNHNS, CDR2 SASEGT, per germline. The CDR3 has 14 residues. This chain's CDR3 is CASSERRAAYEQYF. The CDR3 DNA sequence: TGTGCCAGCAGTGAAAGAAGGGCCGCGTACGAGCAGTACTTC.

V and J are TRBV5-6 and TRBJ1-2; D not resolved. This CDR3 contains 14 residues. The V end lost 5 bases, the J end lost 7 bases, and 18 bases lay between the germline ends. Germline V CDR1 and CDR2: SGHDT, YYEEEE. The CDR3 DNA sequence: TGTGCCAGCAGAGAGGAGGTCTCCACGGGTGGCTACACCTTC. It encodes CASREEVSTGGYTF.

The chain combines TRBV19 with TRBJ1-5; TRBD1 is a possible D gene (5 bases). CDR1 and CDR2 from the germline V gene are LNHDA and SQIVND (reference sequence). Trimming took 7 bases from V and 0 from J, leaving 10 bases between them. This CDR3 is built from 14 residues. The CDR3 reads CASKTEISNQPQHF. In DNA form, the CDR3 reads TGTGCCAGTAAGACAGAAATTAGCAATCAGCCCCAGCATTTT.

CDR3 protein: CASSLVLAGGTNTGELFF. The DNA of the CDR3 is TGTGCCAGCAGCTTAGTTCTAGCGGGGGGGACGAACACCGGGGAGCTGTTTTTT. J is TRBJ2-2 and V is TRBV11-2; 12 nucleotides align to TRBD2. This CDR3 has 18 residues. CDR1 is SGHAT, CDR2 FQNNGV, per germline. Unmatched junction bases numbered 3, after V lost 1 base and J lost 0 bases.

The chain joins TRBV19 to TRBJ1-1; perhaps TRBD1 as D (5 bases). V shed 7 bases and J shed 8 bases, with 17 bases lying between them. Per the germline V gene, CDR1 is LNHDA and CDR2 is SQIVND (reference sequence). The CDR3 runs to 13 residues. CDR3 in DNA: TGTGCCAGTATCCCGGACGGGACCAAGGAAGCTTTCTTT. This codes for CASIPDGTKEAFF.

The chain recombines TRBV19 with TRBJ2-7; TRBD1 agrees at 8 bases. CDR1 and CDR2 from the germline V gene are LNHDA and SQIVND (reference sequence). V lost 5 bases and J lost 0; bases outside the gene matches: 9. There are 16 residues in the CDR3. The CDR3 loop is CASSGGTGRSSYEQYF. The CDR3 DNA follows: TGTGCCAGTAGTGGCGGGACAGGCCGCAGCTCCTACGAGCAGTACTTC.

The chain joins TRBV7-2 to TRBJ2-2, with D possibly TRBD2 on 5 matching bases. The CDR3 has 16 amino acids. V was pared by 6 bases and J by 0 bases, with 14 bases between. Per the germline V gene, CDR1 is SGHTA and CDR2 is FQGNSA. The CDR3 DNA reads TGTGCCAGCAGTCCCAGGCTCGGGACGAACACCGGGGAGCTGTTTTTT. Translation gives CASSPRLGTNTGELFF.

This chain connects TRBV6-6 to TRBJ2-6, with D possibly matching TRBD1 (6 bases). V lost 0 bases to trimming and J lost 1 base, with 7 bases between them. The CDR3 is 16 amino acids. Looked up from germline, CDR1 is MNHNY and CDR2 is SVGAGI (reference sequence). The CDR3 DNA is TGTGCCAGCAGTTACTCGACAGGTTCTGGGGCCAACGTCCTGACTTTC. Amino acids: CASSYSTGSGANVLTF.

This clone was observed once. In DNA, the CDR3 is TGTGCCAGCACCCCGACCTTCGTTGGAAACACCATATATTTT. Protein sequence: CASTPTFVGNTIYF. V is TRBV28 and J is TRBJ1-3; no clear D. V shed 7 bases and J shed 3 bases, with 13 bases lying between them. Germline loops: CDR1 MDHEN, CDR2 SYDVKM. The CDR3 extends over 14 amino acids.

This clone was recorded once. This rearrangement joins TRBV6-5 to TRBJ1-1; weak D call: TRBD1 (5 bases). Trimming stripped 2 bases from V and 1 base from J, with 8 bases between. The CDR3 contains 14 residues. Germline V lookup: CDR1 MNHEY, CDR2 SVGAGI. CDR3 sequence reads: CASSYGAENTEAFF. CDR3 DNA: TGTGCCAGCAGTTACGGGGCTGAGAACACTGAAGCTTTCTTT.